The following is a TCR beta chain sequence with its context. Its antigen is unknown. Within one base of it there is no much larger clone, and no base qualities were kept. This entry comes from a study of cytomegalovirus exposure and HLA in healthy donors (dated 2017 in TCRdb). The study in broad terms: An earlier analysis of some 600 of the donors reported 276 Gb of sequence data and around 120 million unique TCR beta sequences obtained from about 200 million T cells. About 330 gigabases of sequencing data and around 88 million unique TCR sequences made up an early release that covered under 750 HLA-typed donors. Among the roughly 400 genotyped donors, approximately 76% belonged to the genetic ancestry cluster associated with self-reported Caucasian donors. The study aimed to test whether signatures of past pathogen exposure could be identified by cataloging public T cell receptors. The study used immunosequencing to profile the T cell repertoires of some 600 subjects and linked those repertoires to cytomegalovirus serostatus. A separate validation cohort of over a hundred different subjects was used in addition to the approximately 610-subject first cohort. To predict cytomegalovirus infection status, the study combined high-throughput TCR immunosequencing, statistical association of individual TCRs with disease status, and machine learning. A later analysis re-analyzed previously published TCR beta repertoires from approximately 700 donors and added high-resolution HLA genotyping to study TCR occurrence patterns. Rather than drawing on any new phenotypic data, the later analysis identified candidate immune exposures from TCR beta sequences and the way those sequences occurred across donors. An earlier analysis of around 580 of the donors used high-throughput TCR beta sequencing to judge whether each TCR beta V gene segment behaved as functional or pseudogenic. Donor age, sex, ethnicity and CMV serostatus were compiled together with the repertoire data. In a later genetic analysis, genome-wide SNP genotypes for about 55% of the roughly 700 donors were used, and that subset was treated as a discovery cohort. All discovery cohort repertoires had been generated using a single sequencing platform. Class I and class II HLA loci were covered by the typing at four-digit resolution. Typing coverage varied by locus: roughly 629-630 donors for A, B, C, DRB1 and DQB1; under 550 for DQA1; more than 600 for DPA1; some 470 for DPB1. Four to six DR-DQ haplotypes were handled as single units for association and clustering, since linkage in the cohort was strong. Across approximately 420 genotyped donors of the cohort, an average of about 240,000 unique TCR beta nucleotide sequences per donor were sequenced, and around 20% of those sequences were non-productive.

Summary of the overall study and its limitations: Correlated functional status among segregating V segments might reflect linkage disequilibrium, but an unknown experimental factor could not be ruled out. Broadly in line with IMGT annotations, most TCR beta V segments showed up in productive rearrangements about 90% or about 30% of the time in an earlier analysis of some 590 of the donors. In this cohort, only TCR beta chains were sequenced, and detectable features were limited by the absence of alpha or paired-chain data. A cluster of highly shared sequence variants was judged likely to represent a technical artifact of the sequencing pipeline. Compared with the roughly 700-donor mean, donors in an Asian-associated ancestry cluster had fewer N-insertions in productive TCRs, according to a later genetic analysis. Some IMGT-functional V segments, including TRBV6-2 and TRBV6-3, could not be distinguished by the 87-base-pair reads and were therefore excluded. While some public TCRs were present in many individuals, most TCR sequences turned up only very rarely across donors. Because counts were too low, some 16 rarely observed V segments, including chromosome 9 orphons, were excluded from the earlier analysis of around 590 of the donors. A later analysis found that most CMV-associated TCR beta chains appeared HLA-restricted, with HLA associations seemingly driven largely by CMV exposure. Immune exposure information for the cohort was limited to CMV serostatus. The authors suggested that the approach could potentially be extended to other disease states and immunological phenotypes. A later analysis found that TCR association rates varied across HLA loci, with DRB1 alleles showing the most associated TCRs and HLA-C alleles the fewest. At a false discovery rate of 0.05, a later analysis linked 15,000 to 20,000 TCR beta sequences to specific HLA alleles. Because HLA typing was unavailable for some donors at each locus, only the typed subset was used in association tests. Several of the top co-occurrence clusters appeared to be linked to parvovirus B19, influenza, CMV and Epstein-Barr virus, according to a later analysis. A total of fewer than 200 TCR beta chains were listed by the study as associated with cytomegalovirus. In both the original and validation cohorts, the classifier was reported to diagnose cytomegalovirus status with high specificity and sensitivity. In a later genetic analysis, a missense DCLRE1C variant was associated with V-gene and J-gene trimming of TCR beta chains, and the association was replicated in an independent cohort. A further reported finding was that TCR beta sequences accurately predicted the HLA-A and HLA-B alleles for most subjects in the first cohort. When HLA alleles, especially DR and DQ, strongly co-occurred, TCR associations were difficult to assign to individual alleles. A few of the identified cytomegalovirus-associated TCR beta chains were confirmed in vitro to be specific for cytomegalovirus antigens. Sequencing depth was assumed to be roughly uniform across donors in the presence/absence analyses, though that assumption may not hold. In a later analysis, HLA-associated TCR beta chains were found to be more clonally expanded and to have lower generation probabilities than equally common non-associated chains.

The germline V gene gives CDR1 as SGHTA and CDR2 as FQGTGA. V is clipped by 4 bases and J by 6 bases, and the sequence between their germline boundaries is 7 bases long. Taken from cysteine to phenylalanine, the CDR3 has 12 residues. Only CDR3 DNA remains: 36 bases, in frame from the first base. Libraries were prepared through the immunoSEQ multiplex PCR assay. The multiplex PCR relied on a mix of 60 forward primers for TCR Vbeta segments and 13 reverse primers for TCR Jbeta segments. Amplification of the CDR3 region of rearranged TCR beta genes was performed with a multiplex PCR assay on genomic DNA. The Illumina HiSeq System was used to sequence the amplified TCR beta libraries as 87-base-pair reads. The authors' analysis ran thus. A later analysis counted tens of millions of unique TCR beta chains across the 666 repertoires, and roughly 11 million of these chains were shared by at least two donors. To remove PCR and sequencing errors, raw reads were error-corrected and collapsed into unique sequences using a nearest-neighbor algorithm that merged closely related sequences. Alignment of CDR3 sequences to IMGT reference sequences was used to assign V, D and J gene segments. For a sequence to be retained, a match of at least six nucleotides to both a V gene segment and a J gene segment was required. A rearrangement was called productive if the CDR3 had no stop codons and remained in frame with V and J, and every other rearrangement was called non-productive. CDR3 was defined by IMGT convention, running from the second conserved V-encoded cysteine to the conserved J-encoded phenylalanine. The earlier analysis of some 580 of the donors excluded any sequence lacking an unambiguous match to a single V gene segment. An earlier analysis of around 600 of the donors classified V segments as functional when productive rearrangements were above 56.7% and as segregating when the standard deviation between donors was above 5%. To diagnose cytomegalovirus status from the catalog of TCR beta chain sequences, a statistical classification framework was built. In a later analysis, V and J genes were assigned by comparing TCR nucleotide sequences against IMGT/GENE-DB human TR gene sequences. Using the TCRdist pipeline, a later analysis assigned CDR3 sequences along with most-parsimonious VDJ recombination scenarios. In a later analysis, each TCR beta chain was defined by its CDR3 amino acid sequence together with its V-gene family, and reads without a unique V-gene family were excluded. A later analysis removed roughly 590 highly shared, low-generation-probability nucleotide sequences to deal with suspected cross-contamination and a sequencing artifact. A later analysis calculated a clonal expansion index for each public chain from normalized within-repertoire ranks of inferred template counts. In a later analysis, generation probabilities were computed with a VDJ recombination model fitted to out-of-frame rearrangements, and the resulting probabilities were checked against IGoR. Hypergeometric tests were used in a later analysis to score TCR-TCR, TCR-HLA and TCR-CMV co-occurrence, with a repertoire-size bias correction applied to the TCR pairs. False discovery rates were estimated in a later analysis by permuting HLA or CMV assignments 20 times. In a later analysis, co-occurring TCRs were grouped using DBSCAN, and TCRdist sequence similarity was added for clustering within HLA-allele-positive subsets. Repertoires with fewer than 30,000 or more than 120,000 public chains, plus five repertoires with anomalous nucleotide sharing, were excluded from co-occurrence clustering. TCRdb stores this immuneACCESS table with in-frame sequences only. Part of the clones is absent; in the studies checked, under half of the shortfall reflects unresolved V genes, and no reason is known for the rest. The V and J calls and the clone size are those of that table, but D and trimming were determined from the DNA. In all, the sample holds roughly 89,000 clones, and under 80% of those were seen once. Of the sample, roughly a tenth is held by the ten largest clones.

The cohort comprised fewer than 750 healthy bone marrow donors. At the time of sampling, all cohort members were nominally healthy, though unrecorded immune exposures were likely present. The donor was CMV seropositive and belonged to the group of more than 250 seropositive cohort members. Every donor gave a peripheral blood sample, and the peripheral blood mononuclear cells from that sample were used for TCR beta sequencing. Genomic DNA was extracted from the blood cell samples with the Qiagen DNeasy Blood Extraction Kit. The rearranged segments are TRBV7-3 and TRBJ2-1; no D gene can be assigned with confidence. Sample: PBMCs. The clonotype was recovered from a man under 40 in good health and CMV-seropositive. The nucleotide sequence reads TGTGCCAGCAGCTCCCACAGCAATGAGCAGTTCTTC. This translates into CASSSHSNEQFF.